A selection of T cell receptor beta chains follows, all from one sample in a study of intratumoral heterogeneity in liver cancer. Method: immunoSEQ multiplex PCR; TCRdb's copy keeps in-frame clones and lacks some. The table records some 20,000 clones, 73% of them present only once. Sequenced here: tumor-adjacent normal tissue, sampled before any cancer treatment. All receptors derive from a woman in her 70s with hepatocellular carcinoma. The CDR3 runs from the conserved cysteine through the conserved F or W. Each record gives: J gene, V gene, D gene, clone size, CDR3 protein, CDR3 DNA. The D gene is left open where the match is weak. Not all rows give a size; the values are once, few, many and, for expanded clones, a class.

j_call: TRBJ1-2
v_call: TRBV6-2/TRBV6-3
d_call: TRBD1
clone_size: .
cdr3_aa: CASSYSRGLNYGYTF
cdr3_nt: TGTGCCAGCAGTTACAGCAGGGGGTTAAACTATGGCTACACCTTC

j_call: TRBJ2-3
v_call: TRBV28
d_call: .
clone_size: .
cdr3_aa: CASSPPGVVTDTQYF
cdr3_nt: TGTGCCAGCAGCCCTCCGGGAGTGGTGACAGATACGCAGTATTTT

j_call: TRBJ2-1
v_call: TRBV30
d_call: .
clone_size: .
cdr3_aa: CAWSVPTNRQFF
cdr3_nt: TGTGCCTGGAGTGTACCCACCAATCGGCAGTTCTTC

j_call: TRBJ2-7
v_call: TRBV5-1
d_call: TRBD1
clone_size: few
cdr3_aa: CASRSRPGTGLQEQYF
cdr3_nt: TGCGCCAGCAGGTCGCGACCCGGGACAGGACTTCAGGAGCAGTACTTC

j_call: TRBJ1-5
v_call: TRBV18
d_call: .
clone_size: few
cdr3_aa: CASSPPGNNQPQHF
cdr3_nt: TGTGCCAGCTCACCGCCAGGGAACAATCAGCCCCAGCATTTT

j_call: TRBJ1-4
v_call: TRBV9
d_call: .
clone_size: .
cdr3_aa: CASSAGWNNEKLFF
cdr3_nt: TGTGCCAGCAGCGCAGGGTGGAATAATGAAAAACTGTTTTTT

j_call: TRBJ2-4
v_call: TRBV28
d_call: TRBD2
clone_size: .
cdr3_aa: CASSATSGTVFDHIQYF
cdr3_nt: TGTGCCAGCAGTGCGACTAGCGGAACGGTATTCGATCACATTCAGTACTTC

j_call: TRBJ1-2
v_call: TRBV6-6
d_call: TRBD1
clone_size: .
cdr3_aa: CASIPGTGHGYTF
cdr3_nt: TGTGCCAGCATCCCCGGGACAGGCCATGGCTACACCTTC

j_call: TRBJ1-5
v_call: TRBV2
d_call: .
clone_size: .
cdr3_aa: CASSEEGHQPQHF
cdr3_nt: TGTGCCAGCAGTGAGGAGGGACATCAGCCCCAGCATTTT

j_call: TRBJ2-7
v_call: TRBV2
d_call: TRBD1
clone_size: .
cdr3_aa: CASDRGPAYEQYF
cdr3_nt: TGTGCCAGCGACAGGGGGCCCGCCTACGAGCAGTACTTC

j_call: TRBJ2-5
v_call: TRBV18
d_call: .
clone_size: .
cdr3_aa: CASSPRSGMSQYF
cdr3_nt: TGTGCCAGCTCACCAAGGTCAGGGATGTCCCAGTACTTC

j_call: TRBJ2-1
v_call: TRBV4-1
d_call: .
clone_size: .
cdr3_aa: CASSQDISGSYNEQFF
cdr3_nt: TGCGCCAGCAGCCAAGATATCAGCGGCTCCTACAATGAGCAGTTCTTC

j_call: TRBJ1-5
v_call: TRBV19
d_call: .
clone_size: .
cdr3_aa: CASRTGHTRTSNQPQHF
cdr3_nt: TGTGCCAGTAGAACTGGACACACCCGGACTAGCAATCAGCCCCAGCATTTT

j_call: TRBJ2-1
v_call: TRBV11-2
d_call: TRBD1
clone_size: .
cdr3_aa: CASSWGQGDYNEQFF
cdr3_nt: TGTGCCAGCAGCTGGGGACAGGGGGACTACAATGAGCAGTTCTTC

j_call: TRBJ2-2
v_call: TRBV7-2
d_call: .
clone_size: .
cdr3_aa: CASSLAQGGVGELFF
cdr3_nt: TGTGCCAGCAGCTTAGCTCAGGGGGGAGTCGGGGAGCTGTTTTTT

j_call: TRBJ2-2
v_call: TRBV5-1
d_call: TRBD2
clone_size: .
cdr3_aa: CASSSLLAGEAGELFF
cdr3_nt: TGCGCCAGCAGCTCCCTACTAGCGGGAGAAGCCGGGGAGCTGTTTTTT

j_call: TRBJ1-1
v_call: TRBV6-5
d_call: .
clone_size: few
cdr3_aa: CASSRRSEAFF
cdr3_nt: TGTGCCAGCAGCCGCAGATCTGAAGCTTTCTTT

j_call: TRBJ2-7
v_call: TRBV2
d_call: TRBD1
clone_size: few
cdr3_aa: CASIHRGAYEQYF
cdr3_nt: TGTGCCAGCATACACAGGGGGGCCTACGAGCAGTACTTC

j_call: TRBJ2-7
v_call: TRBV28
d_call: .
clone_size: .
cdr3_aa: CASTPGTGLSGSHEQYF
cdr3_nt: TGTGCCAGCACCCCAGGGACAGGGCTGAGCGGGAGCCACGAGCAGTACTTC

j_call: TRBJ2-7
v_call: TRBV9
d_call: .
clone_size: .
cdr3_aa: CASSVAAGSVYEQYF
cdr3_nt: TGTGCCAGCAGCGTAGCGGCAGGATCAGTCTACGAGCAGTACTTC

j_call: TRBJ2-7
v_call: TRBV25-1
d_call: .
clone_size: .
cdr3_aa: CASSGQGTPGEQYF
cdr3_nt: TGTGCCAGCAGTGGGCAGGGGACCCCAGGCGAGCAGTACTTC

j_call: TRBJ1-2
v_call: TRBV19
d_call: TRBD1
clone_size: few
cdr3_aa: CASSRQGWGYTF
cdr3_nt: TGTGCCAGTAGTAGACAGGGTTGGGGCTACACCTTC

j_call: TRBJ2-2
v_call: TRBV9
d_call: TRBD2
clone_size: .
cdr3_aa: CASSVDLGLGRTGELFF
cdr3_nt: TGTGCCAGCAGCGTAGATCTGGGACTAGGACGTACCGGGGAGCTGTTTTTT

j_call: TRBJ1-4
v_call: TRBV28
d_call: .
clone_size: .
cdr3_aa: CASSPPGRDEKLFF
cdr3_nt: TGTGCCAGCAGTCCCCCGGGGAGAGATGAAAAACTGTTTTTT

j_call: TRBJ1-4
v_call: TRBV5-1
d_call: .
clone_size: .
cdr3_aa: CASSFGLLAANEKLFF
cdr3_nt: TGCGCCAGCAGCTTTGGTCTACTGGCAGCTAATGAAAAACTGTTTTTT

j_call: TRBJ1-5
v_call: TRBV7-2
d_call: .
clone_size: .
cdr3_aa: CASSLVGRNGNQPQHF
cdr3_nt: TGTGCCAGCAGCTTAGTGGGCAGGAACGGCAATCAGCCCCAGCATTTT

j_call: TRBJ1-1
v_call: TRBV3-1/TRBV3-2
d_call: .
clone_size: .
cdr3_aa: CASSQVGRDTEAFF
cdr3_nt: TGTGCCAGCAGCCAAGTCGGGAGGGACACTGAAGCTTTCTTT

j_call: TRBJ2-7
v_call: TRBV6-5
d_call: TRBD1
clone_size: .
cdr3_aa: CAVQGLRPSYEQYF
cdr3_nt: TGTGCCGTACAGGGGCTGCGCCCCTCCTACGAGCAGTACTTC

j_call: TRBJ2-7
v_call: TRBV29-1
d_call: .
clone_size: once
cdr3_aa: CSVETGDVTYEQYF
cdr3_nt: TGCAGCGTTGAAACAGGCGATGTAACCTACGAGCAGTACTTC

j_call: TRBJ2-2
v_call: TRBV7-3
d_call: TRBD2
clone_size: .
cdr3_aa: CASSLSGSNTGELFF
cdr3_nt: TGTGCCAGCAGTCTTAGCGGGTCGAACACCGGGGAGCTGTTTTTT

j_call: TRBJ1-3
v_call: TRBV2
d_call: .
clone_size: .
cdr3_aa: CASSHRDTSGNTIYF
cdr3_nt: TGTGCCAGCAGTCACCGGGACACCTCTGGAAACACCATATATTTT

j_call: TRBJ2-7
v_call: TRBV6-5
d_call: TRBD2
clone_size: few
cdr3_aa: CASSTSGRAYEQYF
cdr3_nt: TGTGCCAGCAGTACTAGCGGGAGGGCCTACGAGCAGTACTTC

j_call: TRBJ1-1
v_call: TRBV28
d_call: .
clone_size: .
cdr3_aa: CASSLGDRMNTEAFF
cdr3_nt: TGTGCCAGCAGTTTAGGAGACAGGATGAACACTGAAGCTTTCTTT

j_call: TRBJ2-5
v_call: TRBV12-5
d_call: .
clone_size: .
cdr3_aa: CASGLAQGLRQETQYF
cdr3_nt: TGTGCTAGTGGTTTGGCCCAGGGGTTACGGCAAGAGACCCAGTACTTC

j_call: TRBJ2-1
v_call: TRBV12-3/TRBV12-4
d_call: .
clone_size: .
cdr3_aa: CASRTNNEQFF
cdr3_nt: TGTGCCAGCAGGACTAACAATGAGCAGTTCTTC

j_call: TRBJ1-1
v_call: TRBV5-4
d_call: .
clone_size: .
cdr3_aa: CASSFIENTEAFF
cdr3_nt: TGTGCCAGCAGCTTTATAGAGAACACTGAAGCTTTCTTT

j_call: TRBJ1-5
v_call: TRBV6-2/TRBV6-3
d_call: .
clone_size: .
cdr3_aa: CASSYSFSKNQPQHF
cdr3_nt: TGTGCCAGCAGTTACTCCTTCAGCAAGAATCAGCCCCAGCATTTT